This TCR beta chain was found in a study of cytomegalovirus exposure and HLA in healthy donors. The study's findings and limits: Association of a missense DCLRE1C variant with TCR beta V- and J-gene trimming was reported in a later analysis.

Notes on this clone: As yet, its antigen is unknown.

The PCR ran on 60 Vbeta and 13 Jbeta primers. Method: immunoSEQ multiplex PCR; TCRdb's copy keeps in-frame clones and lacks some. The sample contains around 90,000 clones, 70% to 80% of which appear only once. Germline CDR1 LNHDA, CDR2 SQIVND (reference sequence). CDR3 size: 17 residues. The V and J ends lost 3 bases and 3 bases, in that order; junction bases with no gene match: 10. The receptor's source is a man in his thirties or forties in good health and CMV-seronegative. The gene calls are TRBV19 and TRBJ2-2; TRBD2 matches 7 bases. The sequencing input was PBMCs. CDR3 sequence (DNA): TGTGCCAGTAGTATTCGCCCCAATCGGGGGGACACCGGGGAGCTGTTTTTT. It yields the protein CASSIRPNRGDTGELFF.